The text below deals with one T cell receptor beta chain. What it recognizes is unknown. The record originates from a study of OX40 agonist ivuxolimab in advanced cancers. Study background: Of the participants, 35% to 50% had some prior anti-PD-1, anti-PD-L1 or anti-CTLA-4 therapy, which was allowed. Study-level points and caveats: Averaged across samples, CD8+ T cells carried more expanded clones than CD4+ did.

Germline CDR1 LGHNT, CDR2 FRNRAP. CDR3 length: 17 amino acids. J lost 0 bases, V lost 0 bases, and 4 bases had no gene match. Using immunoSEQ multiplex PCR, the repertoire was profiled, and TCRdb retains in-frame clones only, with some absent. This sample has 55,000 to 90,000 clones, with about 91% found just once. This receptor was obtained from an adult with an advanced solid tumor such as melanoma, head and neck, liver or kidney cancer. The sequencing used CD4+ or CD8+ T cells sorted from blood, collected in a trial of the OX40 agonist ivuxolimab. J is TRBJ1-1 and V is TRBV12-5; 10 nucleotides match TRBD1. CDR3 amino acids: CASGLVTGTGVNTEAFF. In DNA form, the CDR3 reads TGTGCTAGTGGTTTGGTCACCGGGACAGGGGTGAACACTGAAGCTTTCTTT.